The clone carrying this TCR beta chain was seen repeatedly, ten times or more. Other nucleotide sequences from this sample produce the same CDR3. The CDR3 has 13 amino acids. Trimming stripped 0 bases from V and 4 bases from J, with 3 bases between. Germline CDR1 is MRHNA and CDR2 is SNTAGT. Repertoires were generated with immunoSEQ multiplex PCR, while TCRdb's copy carries only in-frame clones and drops some. The sample has about 480,000 clones; roughly 89% are singletons. The sample is drawn from a study of blood T cell repertoires in COVID-19. This chain uses TRBV6-4 with TRBJ2-2, with D unclear. Input material: peripheral blood. This TCR came from a man aged 18-30 years with COVID-19, enrolled during active disease. The CDR3 spells CASSDSSTGELFF. The CDR3 DNA sequence: TGTGCCAGCAGTGACTCTAGCACCGGGGAGCTGTTTTTT.